Listed below are T cell receptor beta chains from one sample, sequenced in a study of CD8+ T cells in alopecia areata. Profiled with immunoSEQ multiplex PCR; TCRdb holds only in-frame clones, not every one. The table shows roughly 210,000 clones, with 40% to 55% occurring only once. The sequencing used CD4+ T cells sorted from blood, collected at roughly week 36, from a patient treated with tofacitinib. The receptors shown here come from a human donor with alopecia areata. The CDR3 runs from the conserved cysteine through the conserved F or W. Each record gives: D gene, clone size, J gene, CDR3 length, V gene, CDR3 protein, CDR3 DNA. The D gene is left open where the match is weak. Where a row states a size, it is once, few, many or the class of an expanded clone; other rows omit it.

D: TRBD1; size: NA; J: TRBJ2-1; length: 15; V: TRBV6-5; CDR3: CASSLTGDSYNEQFF; DNA: TGTGCCAGCAGTTTAACAGGGGACTCCTACAATGAGCAGTTCTTC
D: NA; size: once; J: TRBJ2-5; length: 14; V: TRBV28; CDR3: CASTQGGFSETQYF; DNA: TGTGCCAGCACTCAGGGAGGTTTTTCGGAGACCCAGTACTTC
D: NA; size: NA; J: TRBJ2-1; length: 12; V: TRBV2; CDR3: CASTDPDNEQFF; DNA: TGTGCCAGTACAGACCCTGACAATGAGCAGTTCTTC
D: TRBD1; size: few; J: TRBJ2-7; length: 12; V: TRBV7-6; CDR3: CASSSRDRVQYF; DNA: TGTGCCAGCAGCTCCCGGGACAGGGTACAGTACTTC
D: TRBD2; size: NA; J: TRBJ2-5; length: 15; V: TRBV5-8; CDR3: CASSLGTSGQETQYF; DNA: TGTGCCAGCAGCCTAGGGACTAGCGGTCAAGAGACCCAGTACTTC
D: NA; size: NA; J: TRBJ2-7; length: 14; V: TRBV5-4; CDR3: CASSSRTEIYEQYF; DNA: TGTGCCAGCAGCTCGCGGACAGAAATCTACGAGCAGTACTTC
D: TRBD2; size: NA; J: TRBJ2-3; length: 14; V: TRBV29-1; CDR3: CSVPGGGFTDTQYF; DNA: TGCAGCGTCCCGGGGGGGGGATTCACAGATACGCAGTATTTT
D: NA; size: NA; J: TRBJ2-3; length: 15; V: TRBV6-5; CDR3: CASSVGDTFTDTQYF; DNA: TGTGCCAGCAGCGTCGGGGACACTTTCACAGATACGCAGTATTTT
D: NA; size: NA; J: TRBJ1-5; length: 14; V: TRBV6-6; CDR3: CASRDSYSNQPQHF; DNA: TGTGCCAGCAGAGACAGTTATAGCAATCAGCCCCAGCATTTT
D: NA; size: many; J: TRBJ2-7; length: 13; V: TRBV28; CDR3: CASQRGASGEQYF; DNA: TGTGCCAGCCAAAGGGGGGCATCTGGGGAGCAGTACTTC
D: NA; size: few; J: TRBJ2-1; length: 15; V: TRBV5-1; CDR3: CASSDSGNSYNEQFF; DNA: TGCGCCAGCAGCGATAGTGGGAATTCCTACAATGAGCAGTTCTTC
D: TRBD1; size: NA; J: TRBJ2-5; length: 16; V: TRBV18; CDR3: CASSPRLTGLFETQYF; DNA: TGTGCCAGCTCACCAAGGCTGACAGGGTTATTTGAGACCCAGTACTTC
D: TRBD1; size: NA; J: TRBJ2-2; length: 17; V: TRBV27; CDR3: CASSLRGTGRGTGELFF; DNA: TGTGCCAGCAGTCTCAGGGGGACAGGTCGTGGCACCGGGGAGCTGTTTTTT
D: TRBD1; size: NA; J: TRBJ1-1; length: 16; V: TRBV4-3; CDR3: CASSRGQEMLNTEAFF; DNA: TGCGCCAGCAGTCGGGGACAGGAGATGCTGAACACTGAAGCTTTCTTT
D: NA; size: NA; J: TRBJ1-2; length: 13; V: TRBV4-3; CDR3: CASSQDRIIGYTF; DNA: TGCGCCAGCAGCCAGGATAGGATAATCGGCTACACCTTC
D: NA; size: few; J: TRBJ2-5; length: 11; V: TRBV19; CDR3: CASSNQETQYF; DNA: TGTGCCAGTAGTAATCAAGAGACCCAGTACTTC
D: NA; size: NA; J: TRBJ2-1; length: 16; V: TRBV4-3; CDR3: CASSQEMAVAYNEQFF; DNA: TGCGCCAGCAGCCAAGAAATGGCGGTCGCCTACAATGAGCAGTTCTTC
D: NA; size: few; J: TRBJ2-5; length: 11; V: TRBV10-3; CDR3: CAISERETQYF; DNA: TGTGCCATCAGTGAAAGAGAGACCCAGTACTTC
D: TRBD2; size: few; J: TRBJ2-3; length: 16; V: TRBV6-1; CDR3: CASSGGTSGSTDTQYF; DNA: TGTGCCAGCAGTGGGGGGACTAGCGGGAGCACAGATACGCAGTATTTT
D: NA; size: NA; J: TRBJ2-7; length: 16; V: TRBV4-2; CDR3: CASSQPSLGNYYEQYF; DNA: TGTGCCAGCAGCCAACCCTCGTTGGGTAATTACTACGAGCAGTACTTC
D: NA; size: NA; J: TRBJ2-5; length: 12; V: TRBV7-6; CDR3: CASSAAAETQYF; DNA: TGTGCCAGCAGTGCGGCGGCGGAGACCCAGTACTTC
D: NA; size: NA; J: TRBJ2-7; length: 12; V: TRBV6-6; CDR3: CASSYRDWEQYF; DNA: TGTGCCAGCAGCTACAGGGACTGGGAGCAGTACTTC
D: NA; size: NA; J: TRBJ2-4; length: 11; V: TRBV6-5; CDR3: CASTGRDIQYF; DNA: TGTGCCAGCACCGGTAGGGACATTCAGTACTTC
D: TRBD2; size: NA; J: TRBJ2-7; length: 15; V: TRBV6-5; CDR3: CASSYPAAGVYEQYF; DNA: TGTGCCAGCAGTTACCCGGCGGCGGGAGTGTACGAGCAGTACTTC
D: NA; size: NA; J: TRBJ1-3; length: 15; V: TRBV9; CDR3: CASSPEWLSGNTIYF; DNA: TGTGCCAGCAGCCCAGAGTGGCTCTCTGGAAACACCATATATTTT
D: TRBD1; size: NA; J: TRBJ2-2; length: 15; V: TRBV29-1; CDR3: CSVEPPQGAIGELFF; DNA: TGCAGCGTTGAACCGCCACAGGGGGCGATCGGGGAGCTGTTTTTT
D: TRBD1; size: NA; J: TRBJ1-1; length: 11; V: TRBV11-2; CDR3: CASSRQGEAFF; DNA: TGTGCCAGCAGCAGACAGGGGGAAGCTTTCTTT
D: NA; size: NA; J: TRBJ1-5; length: 13; V: TRBV27; CDR3: CASSLKGRQPQHF; DNA: TGTGCCAGCAGTTTAAAGGGGCGTCAGCCCCAGCATTTT
D: TRBD1; size: once; J: TRBJ1-4; length: 16; V: TRBV2; CDR3: CASSPDRGHRGEKLFF; DNA: TGTGCCAGCAGCCCGGACAGGGGGCATCGGGGAGAAAAACTGTTTTTT
D: NA; size: NA; J: TRBJ2-3; length: 17; V: TRBV7-2; CDR3: CASSTRASGTPPDTQYF; DNA: TGTGCCAGCAGCACCCGAGCGAGCGGAACTCCCCCAGATACGCAGTATTTT
D: NA; size: few; J: TRBJ2-5; length: 15; V: TRBV7-9; CDR3: CASSLPRPGRETQYF; DNA: TGTGCCAGCAGCTTACCCCGACCAGGCAGAGAGACCCAGTACTTC
D: NA; size: few; J: TRBJ2-5; length: 13; V: TRBV5-1; CDR3: CASSLLSSETQYF; DNA: TGCGCCAGCAGCTTATTGAGCTCTGAGACCCAGTACTTC
D: NA; size: few; J: TRBJ2-1; length: 15; V: TRBV7-3; CDR3: CASSLSVNSYNEQFF; DNA: TGTGCCAGCAGCTTAAGCGTTAATTCCTACAATGAGCAGTTCTTC
D: TRBD2; size: NA; J: TRBJ2-4; length: 10; V: TRBV20-1; CDR3: CSVPAGRQYF; DNA: TGCAGTGTGCCAGCGGGACGACAGTACTTC
D: TRBD1; size: NA; J: TRBJ2-2; length: 15; V: TRBV2; CDR3: CASTPDRGGTGELFF; DNA: TGTGCCAGCACCCCGGACAGGGGAGGCACCGGGGAGCTGTTTTTT
D: NA; size: NA; J: TRBJ2-7; length: 12; V: TRBV7-2; CDR3: CASSTDFYEQYF; DNA: TGTGCCAGCAGCACAGACTTCTACGAGCAGTACTTC
D: NA; size: NA; J: TRBJ1-5; length: 15; V: TRBV4-2; CDR3: CASSQDMGGNQPQHF; DNA: TGTGCCAGCAGCCAAGACATGGGGGGCAATCAGCCCCAGCATTTT
D: TRBD1; size: many; J: TRBJ2-3; length: 18; V: TRBV10-3; CDR3: CAISESRRGQGRTDTQYF; DNA: TGTGCCATCAGTGAGAGTCGTCGCGGACAGGGCCGCACAGATACGCAGTATTTT
D: NA; size: few; J: TRBJ2-7; length: 15; V: TRBV28; CDR3: CASSLSPRSNYEQYF; DNA: TGTGCCAGCAGTTTATCTCCCAGATCCAACTACGAGCAGTACTTC
D: NA; size: NA; J: TRBJ1-1; length: 14; V: TRBV5-1; CDR3: CASRPPGRGTEAFF; DNA: TGCGCCAGCAGGCCACCGGGGAGAGGGACTGAAGCTTTCTTT
D: NA; size: few; J: TRBJ1-5; length: 15; V: TRBV7-2; CDR3: CASSLEGKSNQPQHF; DNA: TGTGCCAGCAGCTTGGAGGGGAAAAGCAATCAGCCCCAGCATTTT
D: NA; size: few; J: TRBJ2-7; length: 11; V: TRBV7-2; CDR3: CASSGFHEQYF; DNA: TGTGCCAGCAGTGGATTCCACGAGCAGTACTTC